Listed here is a single T cell receptor beta chain. This CDR3 is 15 amino acids long. CDR1 is LNHDA and CDR2 is SQIVND in the germline V gene (reference sequence). Between the trimmed V and J ends, which lost 6 bases and 0 bases, there was a span of 9 bases. This record comes from a study of blood T cell repertoires in COVID-19. Measured with immunoSEQ multiplex PCR; TCRdb has only the in-frame clones, and not every one. The table records about 200,000 clones, about 86% of them present only once. Participants, about 18 to 90 years old, spanned around 26 US areas. The sequence came from a woman aged 40 to 49 with acute COVID-19. The J gene is TRBJ1-6, the V gene TRBV19; the D is unclear. The sample was PBMCs or T cells enriched from blood (not recorded which). CDR3 protein: CASSFASSYNSPLHF. CDR3 nucleotides: TGTGCCAGTAGCTTCGCGAGCTCCTATAATTCACCCCTCCACTTT. The full variable domain, completed using reference TRBV19 and TRBJ1-6, is DGGITQSPKYLFRKEGQNVTLSCEQNLNHDAMYWYRQDPGQGLRLIYYSQIVNDFQKGDIAEGYSVSREKKESFPLTVTSAQKNPTAFYLCASSFASSYNSPLHFGNGTRLTVT.